The T cell receptor beta chain under discussion was sequenced for a study of cytomegalovirus exposure and HLA in healthy donors. The CDR3 is 12 amino acids. Germline loops: CDR1 LGHNA, CDR2 YNFKEQ. V was trimmed by 0 bases and J by 8 bases, leaving 7 bases between them. PCR amplification relied on 60 Vbeta primers (plus 13 Jbeta primers). Authors' processing steps: Later, an analysis found roughly 80 million unique TCR beta chains, and 9.5 million to 12 million of these were shared. Produced via immunoSEQ multiplex PCR; TCRdb's table is partial and in-frame only. The D gene and trimming were derived from the DNA, and the V and J assignments and clone size from that table. The repertoire holds around 150,000 clones, with 88% as singletons. Study outcomes and limitations: Only CMV serostatus was available as immune exposure information. TCR beta V- and J-gene trimming was later associated with a missense DCLRE1C variant.

As concerns this clone: Its antigen is not known.

The clonotype originates from a woman aged 40 to 50 in good health and CMV-seronegative. V and J are TRBV4-2 and TRBJ1-1, with D hard to call. Material: PBMCs. The CDR3 loop reads CASSQDRVEAFF. CDR3 DNA: TGTGCCAGCAGCCAAGATCGGGTAGAAGCTTTCTTT.